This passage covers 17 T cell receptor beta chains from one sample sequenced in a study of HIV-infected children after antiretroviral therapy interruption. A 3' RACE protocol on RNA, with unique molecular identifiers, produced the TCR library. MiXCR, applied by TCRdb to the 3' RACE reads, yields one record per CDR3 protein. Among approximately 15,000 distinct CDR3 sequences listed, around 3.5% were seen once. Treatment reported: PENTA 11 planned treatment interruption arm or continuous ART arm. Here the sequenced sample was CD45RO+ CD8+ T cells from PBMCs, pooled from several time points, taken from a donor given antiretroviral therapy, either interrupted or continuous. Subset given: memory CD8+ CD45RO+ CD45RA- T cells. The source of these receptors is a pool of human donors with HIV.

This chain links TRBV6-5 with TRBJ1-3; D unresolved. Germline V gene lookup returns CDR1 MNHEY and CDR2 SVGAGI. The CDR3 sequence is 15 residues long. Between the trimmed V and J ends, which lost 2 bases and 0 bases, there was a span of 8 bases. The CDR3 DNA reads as TGTGCCAGCAGTTACGATGCGGACTCTGGAAACACCATATATTTT. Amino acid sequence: CASSYDADSGNTIYF.

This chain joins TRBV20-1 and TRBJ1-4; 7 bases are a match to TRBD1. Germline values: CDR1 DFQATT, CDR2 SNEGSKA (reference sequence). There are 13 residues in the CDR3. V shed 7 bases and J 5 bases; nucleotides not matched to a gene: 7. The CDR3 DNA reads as TGCAGTGTAAAGACAGGGCAAAATGAAAAACTGTTTTTT. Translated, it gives CSVKTGQNEKLFF.

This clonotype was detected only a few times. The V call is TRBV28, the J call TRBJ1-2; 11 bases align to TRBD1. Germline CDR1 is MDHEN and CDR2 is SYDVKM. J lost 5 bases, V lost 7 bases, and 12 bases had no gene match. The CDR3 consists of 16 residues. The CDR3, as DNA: TGTGCCAGCAAAACCTCCGGGACAGGGGGGAAGTATGGCTACACCTTC. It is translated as CASKTSGTGGKYGYTF.

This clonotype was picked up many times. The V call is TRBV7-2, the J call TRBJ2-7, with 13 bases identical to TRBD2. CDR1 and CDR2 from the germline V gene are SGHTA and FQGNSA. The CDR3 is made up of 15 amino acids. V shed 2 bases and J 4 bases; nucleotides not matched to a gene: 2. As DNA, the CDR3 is TGTGCCAGCAGCTTATGGACTAGCGGGGGTTACGAGCAGTACTTC. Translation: CASSLWTSGGYEQYF.

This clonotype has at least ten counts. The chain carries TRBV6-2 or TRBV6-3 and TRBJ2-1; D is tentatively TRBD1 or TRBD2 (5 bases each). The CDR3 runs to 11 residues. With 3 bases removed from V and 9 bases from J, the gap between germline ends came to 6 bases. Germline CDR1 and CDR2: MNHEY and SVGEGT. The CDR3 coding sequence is TGTGCCAGCAGTTATGGGGGTGAGCAGTTCTTC. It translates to CASSYGGEQFF.

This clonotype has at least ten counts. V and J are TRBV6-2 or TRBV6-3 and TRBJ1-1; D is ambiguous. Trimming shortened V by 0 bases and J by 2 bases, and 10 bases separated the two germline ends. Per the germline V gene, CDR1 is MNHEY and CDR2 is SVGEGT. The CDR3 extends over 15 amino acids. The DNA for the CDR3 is TGTGCCAGCAGTTACTCGCTGGGGTACAACACTGAAGCTTTCTTT. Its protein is CASSYSLGYNTEAFF.

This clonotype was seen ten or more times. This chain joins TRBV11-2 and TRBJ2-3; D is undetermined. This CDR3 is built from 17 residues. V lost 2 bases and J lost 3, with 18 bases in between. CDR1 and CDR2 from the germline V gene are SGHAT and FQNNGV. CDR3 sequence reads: CASSLRPKRDLTDTQYF. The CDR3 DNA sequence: TGTGCCAGCAGCTTAAGGCCGAAGCGAGACTTAACAGATACGCAGTATTTT.

The CDR3 DNA reads TGTGCCAGCAGCCAAGGACCAGGGCGGCTAGCCAAAAACATTCAGTACTTC. Its translation is CASSQGPGRLAKNIQYF. V and J are TRBV3-1 and TRBJ2-4; a weak D match, TRBD1 (5 bases). Deletions cut 1 base from V and 0 bases from J, with 13 bases between. From germline, CDR1 is LGHDT and CDR2 YNNKEL (reference sequence). This CDR3 region has 17 residues.

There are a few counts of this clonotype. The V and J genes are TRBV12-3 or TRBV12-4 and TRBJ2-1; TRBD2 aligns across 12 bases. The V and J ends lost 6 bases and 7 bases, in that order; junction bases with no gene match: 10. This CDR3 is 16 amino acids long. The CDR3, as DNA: TGTGCCAGCAGCCCACCTCCTCTAGCGGGGGGGAATGAGCAGTTCTTC. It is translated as CASSPPPLAGGNEQFF.

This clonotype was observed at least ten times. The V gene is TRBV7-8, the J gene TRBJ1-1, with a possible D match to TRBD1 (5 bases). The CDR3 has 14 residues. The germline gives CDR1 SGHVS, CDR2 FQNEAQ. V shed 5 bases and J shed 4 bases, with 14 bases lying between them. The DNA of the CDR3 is TGTGCCAGCAGCCTAGGGGTGGGGGTCACTGAAGCTTTCTTT. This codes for CASSLGVGVTEAFF.

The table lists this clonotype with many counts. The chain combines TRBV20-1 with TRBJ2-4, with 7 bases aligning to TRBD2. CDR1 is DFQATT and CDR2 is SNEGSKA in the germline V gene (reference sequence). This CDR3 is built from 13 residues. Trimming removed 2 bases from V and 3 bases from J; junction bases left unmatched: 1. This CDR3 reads CSARLAVKNIQYF. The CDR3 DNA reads TGCAGTGCTAGACTAGCGGTCAAAAACATTCAGTACTTC.

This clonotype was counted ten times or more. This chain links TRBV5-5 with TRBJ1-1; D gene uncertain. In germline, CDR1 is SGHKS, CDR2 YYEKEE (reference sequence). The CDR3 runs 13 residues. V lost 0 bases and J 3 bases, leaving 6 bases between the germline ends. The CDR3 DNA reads TGTGCCAGCAGCTTGGACTTTTACACTGAAGCTTTCTTT. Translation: CASSLDFYTEAFF.

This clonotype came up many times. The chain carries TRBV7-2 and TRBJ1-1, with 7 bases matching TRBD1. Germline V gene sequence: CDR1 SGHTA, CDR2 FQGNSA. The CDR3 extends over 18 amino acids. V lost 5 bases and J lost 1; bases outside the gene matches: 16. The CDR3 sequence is CASSPHPRVTGPNTEAFF. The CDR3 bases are TGTGCCAGCAGCCCCCACCCCCGGGTGACAGGGCCGAACACTGAAGCTTTCTTT. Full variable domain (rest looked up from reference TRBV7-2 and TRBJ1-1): GAGVSQSPSNKVTEKGKDVELRCDPISGHTALYWYRQSLGQGLEFLIYFQGNSAPDKSGLPSDRFSAERTGGSVSTLTIQRTQQEDSAVYLCASSPHPRVTGPNTEAFFGQGTRLTVV.

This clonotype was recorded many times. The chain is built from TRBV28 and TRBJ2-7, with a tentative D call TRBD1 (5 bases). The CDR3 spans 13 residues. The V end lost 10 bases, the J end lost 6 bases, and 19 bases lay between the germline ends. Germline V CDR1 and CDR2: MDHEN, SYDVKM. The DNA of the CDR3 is TGTGCCATCCCCATGGGTCACAGGCCCGAGCAGTACTTC. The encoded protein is CAIPMGHRPEQYF.

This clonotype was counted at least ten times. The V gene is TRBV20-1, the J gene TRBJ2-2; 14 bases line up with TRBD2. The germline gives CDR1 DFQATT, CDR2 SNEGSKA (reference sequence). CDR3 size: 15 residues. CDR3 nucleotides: TGCAGGCGGACTAGCGGGGGGCCGTACACCGGGGAGCTGTTTTTT. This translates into CRRTSGGPYTGELFF.

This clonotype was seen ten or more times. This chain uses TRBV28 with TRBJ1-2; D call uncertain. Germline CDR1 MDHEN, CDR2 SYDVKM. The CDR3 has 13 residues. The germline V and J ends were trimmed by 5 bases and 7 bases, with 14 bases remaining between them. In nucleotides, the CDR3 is TGTGCCAGCAGTGACCCGGAAGCCCCTGGCTACACCTTC. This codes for CASSDPEAPGYTF.

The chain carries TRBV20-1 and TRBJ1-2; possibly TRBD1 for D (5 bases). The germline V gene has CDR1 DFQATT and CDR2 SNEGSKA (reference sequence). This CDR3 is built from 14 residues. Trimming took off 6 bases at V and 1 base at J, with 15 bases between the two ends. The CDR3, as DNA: TGCAGTGCCTACGAAGAGGGGCTTAACTATGGCTACACCTTC. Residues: CSAYEEGLNYGYTF.